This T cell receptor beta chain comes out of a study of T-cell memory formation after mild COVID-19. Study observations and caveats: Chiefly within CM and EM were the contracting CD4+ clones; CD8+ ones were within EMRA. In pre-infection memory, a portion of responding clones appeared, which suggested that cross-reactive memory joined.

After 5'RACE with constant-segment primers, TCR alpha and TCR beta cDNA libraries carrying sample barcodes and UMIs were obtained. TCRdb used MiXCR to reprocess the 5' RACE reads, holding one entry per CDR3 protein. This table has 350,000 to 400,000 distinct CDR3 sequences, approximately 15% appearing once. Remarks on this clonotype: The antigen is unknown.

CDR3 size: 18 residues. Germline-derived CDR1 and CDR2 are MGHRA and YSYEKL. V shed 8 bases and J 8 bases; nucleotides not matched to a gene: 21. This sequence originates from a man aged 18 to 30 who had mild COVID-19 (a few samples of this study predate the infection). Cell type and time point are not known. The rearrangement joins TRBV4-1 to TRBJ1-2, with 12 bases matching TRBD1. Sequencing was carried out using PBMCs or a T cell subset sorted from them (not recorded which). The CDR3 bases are TGCGCCAGCGACCACACCGGGACAGGGGGCGCCCAGGCGAGCGGCTACACCTTC. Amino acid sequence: CASDHTGTGGAQASGYTF.